These 18 T cell receptor beta chains originate from one sample sequenced in a study of blood T cell repertoires in COVID-19. Sequencing used immunoSEQ multiplex PCR; TCRdb keeps in-frame clones, though not all of them. Among around 200,000 clones listed, 65% to 85% were seen once. The sample taken for sequencing was peripheral blood. These receptors were taken from a man in his fifties or sixties with active or convalescent COVID-19.

Written as DNA, the CDR3 is TGTGCCAGCAGCTTGGAAGGTAGCGGCCAGAATGAGCAGTTCTTC. Encoded protein: CASSLEGSGQNEQFF. The rearrangement links TRBV5-4 to TRBJ2-1; D might be TRBD2 (6 bases). Germline assignment: CDR1 SGHNT and CDR2 YYREEE (reference sequence). The CDR3 length is 15 residues. Trimming pared 0 bases from V and 7 bases from J, leaving 14 bases between.

The chain employs TRBV28 and TRBJ2-5; TRBD1 matches 7 bases. From germline, CDR1 is MDHEN and CDR2 SYDVKM. The CDR3 runs to 13 residues. V was pared by 6 bases and J by 4 bases, with 5 bases of the junction left unmatched. The CDR3 DNA reads as TGTGCCAGCAGCTCAGGGGGACCAGAGACCCAGTACTTC. This gives the protein CASSSGGPETQYF.

V gene TRBV5-1 combines with J gene TRBJ1-3; no definite D call. Trimming left V 2 bases short and J 1 base short, with 10 bases between. This CDR3 is built from 15 residues. Per germline, CDR1 SGHRS and CDR2 YFSETQ. The CDR3 nucleotides are TGCGCCAGCAGCTTTGGGCCTGAATCTGGAAACACCATATATTTT. This gives the protein CASSFGPESGNTIYF.

The chain recombines TRBV24-1 with TRBJ1-3; 7 bases are a match to TRBD1. Germline lookup yields CDR1 KGHDR and CDR2 SFDVKD. The CDR3 length is 13 residues. Trimming took 9 bases from V and 4 from J; bases not matched to a gene: 5. CDR3 coding DNA: TGTGCCACCGGGACAGCAGACGGAAACACCATATATTTT. Translating it yields CATGTADGNTIYF.

In its sample, this clone was seen once. V usage is TRBV19 and J usage is TRBJ2-6; 8 nucleotides line up with TRBD1. V dropped 5 bases and J dropped 0; count of bases not matched to a gene: 3. The CDR3 sequence is 16 residues long. The germline CDR1 and CDR2 sequences are LNHDA and SQIVND (reference sequence). For the CDR3, the DNA is TGTGCCAGTAGTCCGGACAGGGTCTCTGGGGCCAACGTCCTGACTTTC. It is translated as CASSPDRVSGANVLTF.

This clone was seen only once. The rearrangement uses TRBV6-5 and TRBJ1-6; no firm D call. Germline CDR1 MNHEY, CDR2 SVGAGI. The ends were cut back, 4 bases at V and 9 bases at J, with 10 bases in the middle. The CDR3 loop spans 13 amino acids. For the CDR3, the DNA is TGTGCCAGCAGTTCCCGCGGGATTTCACCCCTCCACTTT. This encodes CASSSRGISPLHF.

The chain joins TRBV5-4 to TRBJ2-3; 8 positions match TRBD2. Germline-derived CDR1 and CDR2 are SGHNT and YYREEE (reference sequence). The CDR3 sequence is 15 residues long. V lost 9 bases, J lost 3 bases, and 12 bases stayed unmatched. Here the CDR3 DNA reads TGTGCCACCGTAAAGCGGGAGTCAGGGACAGATACGCAGTATTTT. Its translation is CATVKRESGTDTQYF.

The rearrangement links TRBV7-3 to TRBJ1-1; D is unclear. The V gene's germline CDR1 is SGHTA and CDR2 FQGTGA. V lost 5 bases and J lost 1, with 11 bases in between. This CDR3 contains 14 residues. The CDR3 protein is CASSLGGRNTEAFF. The CDR3 DNA follows: TGTGCCAGCAGCCTAGGTGGCAGGAACACTGAAGCTTTCTTT. The full variable domain, with the rest looked up from reference TRBV7-3 and TRBJ1-1, is GAGVSQTPSNKVTEKGKYVELRCDPISGHTALYWYRQSLGQGPEFLIYFQGTGAADDSGLPNDRFFAVRPEGSVSTLKIQRTERGDSAVYLCASSLGGRNTEAFFGQGTRLTVV.

This chain joins TRBV11-3 and TRBJ1-1; 10 bases match TRBD1. The CDR3 has 13 amino acids. Per the germline V gene, CDR1 is SGHNT and CDR2 is YENEEA. The V gene end was trimmed by 5 bases and the J gene end by 5 bases; junction bases not matched to a gene: 2. CDR3 in DNA: TGTGCCAGCAGCCGGGACAGGGGAACTGAAGCTTTCTTT. Its protein is CASSRDRGTEAFF.

The V and J genes are TRBV6-1 and TRBJ1-6; D is undetermined. V lost 1 base to trimming and J lost 0 bases, with 7 bases between them. Germline values: CDR1 MNHNS, CDR2 SASEGT. The CDR3 consists of 16 residues. CDR3 in amino acids: CASSEGWSSYNSPLHF. The CDR3 DNA reads TGTGCCAGCAGTGAAGGATGGAGCTCCTATAATTCACCCCTCCACTTT.

The chain links TRBV4-2 to TRBJ1-4, with TRBD1 as a possible D gene (5 bases). The CDR3 extends over 16 amino acids. V lost 4 bases, J lost 8 bases, and 20 bases lay in between. CDR1 is LGHNA and CDR2 is YNFKEQ in the germline V gene. CDR3 nucleotide sequence: TGTGCCAGCAGCCCAACCCGTGGGGCGGTTGGGGAAAAACTGTTTTTT. It is translated as CASSPTRGAVGEKLFF.

The chain links TRBV2 to TRBJ2-1, with 9 bases aligning to TRBD2. Germline V CDR1 and CDR2: SNHLY, FYNNEI. The CDR3 is 16 amino acids. The V segment lost 5 bases and the J segment 0 bases; nucleotides outside the gene matches: 5. The CDR3 coding sequence is TGTGCCAGCAGTCGACTAGCGGCCTCCTCCTACAATGAGCAGTTCTTC. Translation: CASSRLAASSYNEQFF.

In this sample, this clone turned up a few times. This sequence joins TRBV6-5 and TRBJ1-2, with D possibly being TRBD1 (5 bases). CDR1 and CDR2 (germline): MNHEY, SVGAGI. This CDR3 is 15 amino acids long. Trimming removed 0 bases at V and 6 bases at J, with 14 bases between. CDR3 DNA: TGTGCCAGCAGTTACTCGACCGCAGGGCTCGATGGCTACACCTTC. This sequence encodes CASSYSTAGLDGYTF.

The rearrangement joins TRBV7-2 to TRBJ2-1; 10 bases agree with TRBD2. The CDR3 runs 16 residues. Germline CDR1 and CDR2: SGHTA and FQGNSA. V shed 0 bases and J 2 bases; nucleotides not matched to a gene: 1. CDR3 in DNA: TGTGCCAGCAGCTTAGCGGGACTAGCGACCTACAATGAGCAGTTCTTC. It encodes CASSLAGLATYNEQFF.

This clone showed up just a few times. This chain links TRBV7-2 with TRBJ1-1, with TRBD1 identical over 8 bases. The length of the CDR3 is 16 residues. V was clipped by 1 base and J by 0 bases; unmatched bases: 4. Per the germline V gene, CDR1 is SGHTA and CDR2 is FQGNSA. The chain's CDR3 is CASSLDWTGLNTEAFF. As DNA, the CDR3 is TGTGCCAGCAGCTTAGATTGGACAGGGTTGAACACTGAAGCTTTCTTT.

This clone was detected once. This chain joins TRBV5-8 and TRBJ2-1; D possibly corresponds to TRBD1 (5 bases). Looked up from germline, CDR1 is SGHTS and CDR2 is YDEGEE. This CDR3 contains 14 residues. Deletions cut 0 bases from V and 7 bases from J, with 11 bases between. CDR3 loop: CASSLGGRGNEQFF. The CDR3 DNA reads TGTGCCAGCAGCTTGGGGGGCCGCGGTAATGAGCAGTTCTTC.

V usage is TRBV10-3 and J usage is TRBJ1-2; D not resolved. The CDR3 extends over 13 amino acids. Trimming pared 7 bases from V and 8 bases from J, leaving 17 bases between. CDR1 and CDR2 (germline): ENHRY, SYGVKD. Written as DNA, the CDR3 is TGTGCCATCATCCTCAGGCTTCGTCGAGGCTACACCTTC. Residues: CAIILRLRRGYTF.

On this clone: In the same sample, other DNA sequences code for this CDR3. This chain uses TRBV11-2 with TRBJ2-7, with D unclear. Trimming stripped 0 bases from V and 4 bases from J, with 4 bases between. In germline, CDR1 is SGHAT, CDR2 FQNNGV. This CDR3 region has 12 residues. The CDR3 nucleotides are TGTGCCAGCAGCTTAGATCTGTACGAGCAGTACTTC. It is translated as CASSLDLYEQYF.